These T cell receptor beta chains were read from a single sample in a study of shared clonotypes between healthy human individuals. Measured with immunoSEQ multiplex PCR; TCRdb has only the in-frame clones, and not every one. The data contain around 600,000 clones, about 95% of them singletons. Sequences were obtained from naive CD8+ T cells sorted from blood. The origin of the receptors is a woman in her twenties or thirties in good health. Each CDR3 is given without its conserved first and last residue.

CDR3aa: ASSLVQSYEQY
j_gene: TRBJ2-7
v_gene: TRBV27

CDR3aa: ASSLDGRQGTDQPQH
j_gene: TRBJ1-5
v_gene: TRBV11-2

CDR3aa: ASSFAFLGAGELF
j_gene: TRBJ2-2
v_gene: TRBV27

CDR3aa: ASSLSESSYEQY
j_gene: TRBJ2-7
v_gene: TRBV27

CDR3aa: AISGEREDKYEQY
j_gene: TRBJ2-7
v_gene: TRBV10-3

CDR3aa: ASSTSSGPTDTQY
j_gene: TRBJ2-3
v_gene: TRBV19

CDR3aa: ASSLLTSGRVYEQF
j_gene: TRBJ2-1
v_gene: TRBV4-1

CDR3aa: ASSRSWDSNNQPQH
j_gene: TRBJ1-5
v_gene: TRBV7-9

CDR3aa: ASGPSREGECIQY
j_gene: TRBJ2-4
v_gene: TRBV12-5

CDR3aa: ASSHRQGGTGELF
j_gene: TRBJ2-2
v_gene: TRBV4-1

CDR3aa: ASTPISGVSTEAF
j_gene: TRBJ1-1
v_gene: TRBV19

CDR3aa: ASSLSSGTSYNEQF
j_gene: TRBJ2-1
v_gene: TRBV27

CDR3aa: ASSFGGAAYEQY
j_gene: NA
v_gene: TRBV11-2

CDR3aa: ASSPTSGSSYEQY
j_gene: TRBJ2-7
v_gene: TRBV7-6

CDR3aa: ASSLILQYTDTQY
j_gene: TRBJ2-3
v_gene: TRBV7-9

CDR3aa: ASSQQGRDGATNEKLF
j_gene: TRBJ1-4
v_gene: TRBV14

CDR3aa: ASSVGDTGTYEQY
j_gene: TRBJ2-7
v_gene: TRBV13

CDR3aa: ASVGGYAGEKLF
j_gene: TRBJ1-4
v_gene: TRBV2

CDR3aa: AATLAGGPGEQY
j_gene: TRBJ2-7
v_gene: TRBV28

CDR3aa: ASSLGLAGVEQY
j_gene: TRBJ2-7
v_gene: TRBV5-6

CDR3aa: ASSIGQGNSPLH
j_gene: TRBJ1-6
v_gene: TRBV19

CDR3aa: ASSVGDYEQY
j_gene: TRBJ2-7
v_gene: TRBV2

CDR3aa: ASSFLAGGSNEQF
j_gene: TRBJ2-1
v_gene: TRBV7-8

CDR3aa: ASSYSEGHYGYT
j_gene: TRBJ1-2
v_gene: TRBV6-5

CDR3aa: ASARGDASTNEKLF
j_gene: TRBJ1-4
v_gene: TRBV5-1

CDR3aa: ASSSEGSPQH
j_gene: TRBJ1-5
v_gene: TRBV27

CDR3aa: ASSPAAGADLPPYEQY
j_gene: TRBJ2-7
v_gene: TRBV18

CDR3aa: ASGNTIGGDGYT
j_gene: TRBJ1-2
v_gene: TRBV12-5

CDR3aa: ASSLDPSLGYEQY
j_gene: TRBJ2-7
v_gene: TRBV5-6

CDR3aa: SVAFNEQF
j_gene: TRBJ2-1
v_gene: TRBV29-1

CDR3aa: ASSLMAGGPNEQY
j_gene: TRBJ2-7
v_gene: TRBV27

CDR3aa: ASSRGNTEAF
j_gene: TRBJ1-1
v_gene: TRBV4-3

CDR3aa: ASSDTRWGYNEQF
j_gene: TRBJ2-1
v_gene: TRBV27

CDR3aa: ASTPRRSGIEQY
j_gene: TRBJ2-7
v_gene: TRBV28

CDR3aa: ASSPESTDTQY
j_gene: TRBJ2-3
v_gene: TRBV5-6

CDR3aa: ASSIAGGTEAF
j_gene: TRBJ1-1
v_gene: TRBV19

CDR3aa: ASSLAGGEETQY
j_gene: TRBJ2-5
v_gene: TRBV5-6

CDR3aa: ATSRDRTGTEVPEQY
j_gene: TRBJ2-7
v_gene: TRBV15

CDR3aa: ASSPDSYQPQH
j_gene: TRBJ1-5
v_gene: TRBV7-6

CDR3aa: ASSLNARGNEAF
j_gene: TRBJ1-1
v_gene: TRBV27

CDR3aa: ASSQREVRYNEQF
j_gene: TRBJ2-1
v_gene: TRBV4-1

CDR3aa: ASSARTGRDATNEKLF
j_gene: TRBJ1-4
v_gene: TRBV28

CDR3aa: ASGGTGGAVYGYT
j_gene: TRBJ1-2
v_gene: TRBV12-5

CDR3aa: ASSLTLRFSYEQY
j_gene: TRBJ2-7
v_gene: TRBV4-2

CDR3aa: ASSVGDQYEQY
j_gene: TRBJ2-7
v_gene: TRBV19

CDR3aa: ASSLDGSNEQF
j_gene: TRBJ2-1
v_gene: TRBV27

CDR3aa: ASAYGEKLF
j_gene: TRBJ1-4
v_gene: TRBV27

CDR3aa: ASSSGGGPQH
j_gene: TRBJ1-5
v_gene: TRBV7-9